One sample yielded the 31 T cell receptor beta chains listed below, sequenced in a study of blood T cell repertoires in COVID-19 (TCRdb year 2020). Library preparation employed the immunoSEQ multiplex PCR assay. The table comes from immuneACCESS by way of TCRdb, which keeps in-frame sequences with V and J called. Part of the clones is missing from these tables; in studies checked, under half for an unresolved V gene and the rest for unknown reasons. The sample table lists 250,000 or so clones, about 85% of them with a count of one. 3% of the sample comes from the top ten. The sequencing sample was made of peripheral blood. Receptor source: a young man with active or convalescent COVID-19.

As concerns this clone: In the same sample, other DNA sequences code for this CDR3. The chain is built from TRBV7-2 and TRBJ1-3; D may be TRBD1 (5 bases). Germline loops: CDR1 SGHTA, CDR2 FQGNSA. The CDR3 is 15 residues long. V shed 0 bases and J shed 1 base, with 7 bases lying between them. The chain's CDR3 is CASSLAGGSGNTIYF. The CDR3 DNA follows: TGTGCCAGCAGCTTAGCCGGGGGATCTGGAAACACCATATATTTT. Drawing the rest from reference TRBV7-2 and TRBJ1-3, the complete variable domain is GAGVSQSPSNKVTEKGKDVELRCDPISGHTALYWYRQSLGQGLEFLIYFQGNSAPDKSGLPSDRFSAERTGGSVSTLTIQRTQQEDSAVYLCASSLAGGSGNTIYFGEGSWLTVV.

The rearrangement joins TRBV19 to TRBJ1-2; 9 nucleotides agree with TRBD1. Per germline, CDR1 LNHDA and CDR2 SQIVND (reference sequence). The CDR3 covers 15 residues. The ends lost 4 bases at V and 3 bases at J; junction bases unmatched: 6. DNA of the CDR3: TGTGCCAGTAGTACAACAGGGGGCTTTGACTATGGCTACACCTTC. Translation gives CASSTTGGFDYGYTF. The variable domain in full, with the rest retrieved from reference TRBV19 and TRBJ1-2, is DGGITQSPKYLFRKEGQNVTLSCEQNLNHDAMYWYRQDPGQGLRLIYYSQIVNDFQKGDIAEGYSVSREKKESFPLTVTSAQKNPTAFYLCASSTTGGFDYGYTFGSGTRLTVV.

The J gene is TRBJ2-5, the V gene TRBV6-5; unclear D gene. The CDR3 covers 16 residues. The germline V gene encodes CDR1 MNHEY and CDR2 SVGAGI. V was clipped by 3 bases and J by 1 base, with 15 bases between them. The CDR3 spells CASSYGSAVGQETQYF. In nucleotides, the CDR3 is TGTGCCAGCAGTTATGGATCGGCGGTGGGCCAAGAGACCCAGTACTTC.

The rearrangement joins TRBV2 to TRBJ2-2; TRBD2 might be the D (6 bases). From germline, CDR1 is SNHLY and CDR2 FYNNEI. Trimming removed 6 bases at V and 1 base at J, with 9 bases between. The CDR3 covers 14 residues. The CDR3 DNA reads TGTGCCAGCAGCCGGGAGCGGAACACCGGGGAGCTGTTTTTT. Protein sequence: CASSRERNTGELFF.

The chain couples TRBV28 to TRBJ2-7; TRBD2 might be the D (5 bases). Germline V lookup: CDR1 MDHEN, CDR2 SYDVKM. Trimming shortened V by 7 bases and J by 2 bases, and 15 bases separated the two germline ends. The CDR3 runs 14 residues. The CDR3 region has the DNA TGTGCCAGCAAGCCACCCGGGAACACCTACGAGCAGTACTTC. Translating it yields CASKPPGNTYEQYF. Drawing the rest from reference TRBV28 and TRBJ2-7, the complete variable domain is DVKVTQSSRYLVKRTGEKVFLECVQDMDHENMFWYRQDPGLGLRLIYFSYDVKMKEKGDIPEGYSVSREKKERFSLILESASTNQTSMYLCASKPPGNTYEQYFGPGTRLTVT.

CDR3 sequence reads: CATSDTIGGDVYNEQFF. DNA of the CDR3: TGTGCCACCAGTGATACGATAGGGGGGGACGTCTACAATGAGCAGTTCTTC. V gene TRBV24-1 combines with J gene TRBJ2-1; D is perhaps TRBD2 (7 bases). The CDR3 spans 17 residues. V was pared by 3 bases and J by 3 bases, with 17 bases between. The V gene's germline CDR1 is KGHDR and CDR2 SFDVKD.

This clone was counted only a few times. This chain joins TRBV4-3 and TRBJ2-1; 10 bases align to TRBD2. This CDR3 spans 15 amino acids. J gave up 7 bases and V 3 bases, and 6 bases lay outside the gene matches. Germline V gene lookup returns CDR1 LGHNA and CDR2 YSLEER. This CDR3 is CASSQVTSGPNEQFF. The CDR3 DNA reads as TGCGCCAGCAGCCAGGTGACTAGCGGGCCGAATGAGCAGTTCTTC.

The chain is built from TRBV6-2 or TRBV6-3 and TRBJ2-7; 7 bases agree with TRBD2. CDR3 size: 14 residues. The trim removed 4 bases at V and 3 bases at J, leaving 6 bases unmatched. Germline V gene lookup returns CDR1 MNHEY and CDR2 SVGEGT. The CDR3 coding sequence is TGTGCCAGCAGTTTGGGCGGGAGTGGCTACGAGCAGTACTTC. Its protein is CASSLGGSGYEQYF.

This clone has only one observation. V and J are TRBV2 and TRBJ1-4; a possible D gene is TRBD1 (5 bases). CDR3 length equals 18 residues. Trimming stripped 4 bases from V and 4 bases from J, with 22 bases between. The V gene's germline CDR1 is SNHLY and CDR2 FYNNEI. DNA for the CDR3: TGTGCCAGCAGTGGCGGACCTAGGGGCCAGCTGTTTAATGAAAAACTGTTTTTT. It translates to CASSGGPRGQLFNEKLFF.

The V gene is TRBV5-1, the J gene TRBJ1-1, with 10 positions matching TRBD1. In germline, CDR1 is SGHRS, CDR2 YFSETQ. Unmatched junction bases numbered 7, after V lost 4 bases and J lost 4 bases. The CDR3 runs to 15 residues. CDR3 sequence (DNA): TGCGCCAGCAGCGCCGGGACAGGGGACGGCACTGAAGCTTTCTTT. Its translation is CASSAGTGDGTEAFF.

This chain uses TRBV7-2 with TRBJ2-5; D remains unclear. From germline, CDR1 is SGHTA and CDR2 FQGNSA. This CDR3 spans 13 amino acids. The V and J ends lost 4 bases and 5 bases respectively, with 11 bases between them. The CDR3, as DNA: TGTGCCAGCAGCTCCACAAATCCGGAGACCCAGTACTTC. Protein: CASSSTNPETQYF.

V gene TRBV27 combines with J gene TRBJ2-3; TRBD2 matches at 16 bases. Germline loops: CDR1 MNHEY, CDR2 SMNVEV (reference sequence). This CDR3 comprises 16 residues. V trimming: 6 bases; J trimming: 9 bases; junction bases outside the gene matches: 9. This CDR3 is CASSPAGTSGRGTQYF. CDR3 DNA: TGTGCCAGCAGCCCAGCCGGGACTAGCGGGAGGGGGACGCAGTATTTT.

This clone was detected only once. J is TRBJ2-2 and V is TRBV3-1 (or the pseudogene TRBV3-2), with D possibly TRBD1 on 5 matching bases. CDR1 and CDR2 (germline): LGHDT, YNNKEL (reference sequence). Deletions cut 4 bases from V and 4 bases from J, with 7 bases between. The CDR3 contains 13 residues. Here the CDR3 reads CASSPTATGELFF. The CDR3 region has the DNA TGTGCCAGCAGCCCGACAGCCACCGGGGAGCTGTTTTTT.

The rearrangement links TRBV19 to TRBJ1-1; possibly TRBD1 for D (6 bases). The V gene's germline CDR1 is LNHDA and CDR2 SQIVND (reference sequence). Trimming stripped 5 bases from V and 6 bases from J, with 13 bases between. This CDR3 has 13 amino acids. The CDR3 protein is CASSLVQGAEAFF. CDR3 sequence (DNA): TGTGCCAGTAGTCTGGTACAGGGCGCTGAAGCTTTCTTT. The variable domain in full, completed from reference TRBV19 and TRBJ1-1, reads DGGITQSPKYLFRKEGQNVTLSCEQNLNHDAMYWYRQDPGQGLRLIYYSQIVNDFQKGDIAEGYSVSREKKESFPLTVTSAQKNPTAFYLCASSLVQGAEAFFGQGTRLTVV.

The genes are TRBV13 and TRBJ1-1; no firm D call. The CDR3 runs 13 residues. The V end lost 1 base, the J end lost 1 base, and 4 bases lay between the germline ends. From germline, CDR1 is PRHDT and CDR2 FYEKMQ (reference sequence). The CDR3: CASSLAGNTEAFF. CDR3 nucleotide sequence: TGTGCCAGCAGCTTAGCAGGGAACACTGAAGCTTTCTTT.

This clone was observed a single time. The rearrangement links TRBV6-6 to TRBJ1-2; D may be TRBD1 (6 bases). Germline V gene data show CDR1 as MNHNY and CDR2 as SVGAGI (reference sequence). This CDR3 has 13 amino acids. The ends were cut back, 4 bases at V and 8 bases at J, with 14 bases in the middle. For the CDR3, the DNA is TGTGCCAGCAGTTTACAGGGCGCAGAGGGCTACACCTTC. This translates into CASSLQGAEGYTF.

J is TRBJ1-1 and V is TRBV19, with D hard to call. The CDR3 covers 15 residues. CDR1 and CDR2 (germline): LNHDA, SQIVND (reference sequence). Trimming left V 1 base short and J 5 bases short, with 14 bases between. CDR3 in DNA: TGTGCCAGTAGTATAGGGGTGAGAGGGAGGACTGAAGCTTTCTTT. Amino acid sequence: CASSIGVRGRTEAFF.

Written as DNA, the CDR3 is TGCGCCAGCAGCCAAGCCGGGACTAAAGCTTTCTTT. Encoded protein: CASSQAGTKAFF. The chain couples TRBV4-1 to TRBJ1-1, with a possible D match to TRBD1 (5 bases). The V end was cut by 1 base, the J end by 9 bases, with 9 bases between. CDR3 length: 12 residues. In germline, CDR1 is MGHRA, CDR2 YSYEKL.

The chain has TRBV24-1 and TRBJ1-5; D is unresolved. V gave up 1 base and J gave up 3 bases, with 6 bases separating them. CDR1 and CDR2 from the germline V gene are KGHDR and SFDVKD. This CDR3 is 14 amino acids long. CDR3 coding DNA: TGTGCCACCAGTGATTTCAGTTTCAATCAGCCCCAGCATTTT. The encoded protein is CATSDFSFNQPQHF.

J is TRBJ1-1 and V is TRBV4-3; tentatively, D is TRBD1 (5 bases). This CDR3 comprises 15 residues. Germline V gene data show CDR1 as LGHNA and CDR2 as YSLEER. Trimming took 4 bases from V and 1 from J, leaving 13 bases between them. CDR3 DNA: TGCGCCAGCAGCCTCGCCGCTCAGGGGAACACTGAAGCTTTCTTT. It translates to CASSLAAQGNTEAFF.

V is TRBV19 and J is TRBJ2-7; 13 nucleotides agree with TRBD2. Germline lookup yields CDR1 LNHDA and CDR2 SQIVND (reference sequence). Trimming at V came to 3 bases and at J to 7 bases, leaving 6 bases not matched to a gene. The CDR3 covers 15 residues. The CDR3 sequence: CASSIGLAGEGEQYF. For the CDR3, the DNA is TGTGCCAGTAGTATTGGACTAGCGGGAGAGGGGGAGCAGTACTTC.

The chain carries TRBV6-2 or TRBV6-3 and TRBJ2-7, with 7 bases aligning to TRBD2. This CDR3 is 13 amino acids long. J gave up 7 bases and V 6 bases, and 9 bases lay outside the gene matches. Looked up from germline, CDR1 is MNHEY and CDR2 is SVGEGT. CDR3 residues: CASSPRGTTEQYF. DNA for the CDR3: TGTGCCAGCAGCCCCCGTGGGACTACAGAGCAGTACTTC.

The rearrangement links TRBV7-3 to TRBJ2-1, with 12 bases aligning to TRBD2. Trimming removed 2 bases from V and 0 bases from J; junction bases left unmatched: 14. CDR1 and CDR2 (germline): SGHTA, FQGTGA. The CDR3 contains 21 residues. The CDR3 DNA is TGTGCCAGCAGCTTACGCCCCGTTGGACTAGCGGGACCGATCTCCTACAATGAGCAGTTCTTC. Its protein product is CASSLRPVGLAGPISYNEQFF.

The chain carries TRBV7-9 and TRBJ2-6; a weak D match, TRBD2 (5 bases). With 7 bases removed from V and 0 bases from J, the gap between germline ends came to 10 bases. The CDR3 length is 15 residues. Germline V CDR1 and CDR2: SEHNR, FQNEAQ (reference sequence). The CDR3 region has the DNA TGTGCCAGCACCAATCGGGGCTCTGGGGCCAACGTCCTGACTTTC. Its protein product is CASTNRGSGANVLTF. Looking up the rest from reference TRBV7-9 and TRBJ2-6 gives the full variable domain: DTGVSQNPRHKITKRGQNVTFRCDPISEHNRLYWYRQTLGQGPEFLTYFQNEAQLEKSRLLSDRFSAERPKGSFSTLEIQRTEQGDSAMYLCASTNRGSGANVLTFGAGSRLTVL.

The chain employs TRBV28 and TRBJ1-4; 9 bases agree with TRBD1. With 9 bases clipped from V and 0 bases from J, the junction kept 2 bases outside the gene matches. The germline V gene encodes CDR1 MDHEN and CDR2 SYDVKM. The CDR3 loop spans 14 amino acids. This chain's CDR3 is CASRQGATNEKLFF. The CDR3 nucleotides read TGTGCCAGTCGACAGGGGGCAACTAATGAAAAACTGTTTTTT.

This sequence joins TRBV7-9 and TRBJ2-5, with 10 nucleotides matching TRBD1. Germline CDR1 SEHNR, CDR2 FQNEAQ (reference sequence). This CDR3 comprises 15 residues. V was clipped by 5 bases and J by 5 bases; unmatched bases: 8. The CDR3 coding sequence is TGTGCCAGCAGCCCGGGACAGGGGTCCGTGGAGACCCAGTACTTC. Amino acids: CASSPGQGSVETQYF.

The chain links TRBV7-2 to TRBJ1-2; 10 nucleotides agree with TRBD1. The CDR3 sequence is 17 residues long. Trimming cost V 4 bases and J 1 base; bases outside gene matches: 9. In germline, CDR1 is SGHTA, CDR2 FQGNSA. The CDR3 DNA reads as TGTGCCAGCAGCTCCAGACAGGGGGCGAGAAGTAACTATGGCTACACCTTC. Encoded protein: CASSSRQGARSNYGYTF.

CDR3 DNA: TGTGCCAGTAGTAAGGACAGGGAAGGGTATGGCTACACCTTC. Translating gives CASSKDREGYGYTF. This chain links TRBV19 with TRBJ1-2; 8 positions match TRBD1. V gave up 4 bases and J gave up 5 bases; unmatched junction bases: 6. CDR3 length: 14 residues. Germline-derived CDR1 and CDR2 are LNHDA and SQIVND (reference sequence).

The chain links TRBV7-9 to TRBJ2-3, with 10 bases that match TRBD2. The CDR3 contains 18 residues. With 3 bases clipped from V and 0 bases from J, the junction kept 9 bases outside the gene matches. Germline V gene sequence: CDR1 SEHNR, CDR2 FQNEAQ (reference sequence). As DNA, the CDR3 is TGTGCCAGCAGCTTTCCTAGCGGGGGCCGCCTTAGCACAGATACGCAGTATTTT. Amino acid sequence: CASSFPSGGRLSTDTQYF.

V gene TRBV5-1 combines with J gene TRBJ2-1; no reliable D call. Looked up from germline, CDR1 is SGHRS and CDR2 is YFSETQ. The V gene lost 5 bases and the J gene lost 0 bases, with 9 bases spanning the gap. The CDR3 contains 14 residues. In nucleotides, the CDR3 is TGCGCCAGCAGTGAGGTTGGCTCCTACAATGAGCAGTTCTTC. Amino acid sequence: CASSEVGSYNEQFF.

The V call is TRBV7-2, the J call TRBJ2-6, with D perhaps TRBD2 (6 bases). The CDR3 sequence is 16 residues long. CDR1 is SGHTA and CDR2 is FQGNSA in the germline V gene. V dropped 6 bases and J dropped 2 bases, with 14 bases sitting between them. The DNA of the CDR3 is TGTGCCAGCAGTTGGCGGGGAGCGACTGGGGCCAACGTCCTGACTTTC. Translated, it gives CASSWRGATGANVLTF. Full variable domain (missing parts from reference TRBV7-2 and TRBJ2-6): GAGVSQSPSNKVTEKGKDVELRCDPISGHTALYWYRQSLGQGLEFLIYFQGNSAPDKSGLPSDRFSAERTGGSVSTLTIQRTQQEDSAVYLCASSWRGATGANVLTFGAGSRLTVL.